This T cell receptor (beta chain) was identified in a study of shared clonotypes between healthy human individuals. Concerning this clone itself: The antigen is undetermined.

In the source study's methods: ImmunoSEQ supplied junction-only sequences lacking quality scores, so filtering was different. Assay used: immunoSEQ multiplex PCR; TCRdb lists only in-frame clones, some missing. V and J calls plus clone size are reproduced from that table; the DNA served to infer D and trimming. The sample includes 2.3 million or so clones, 90% to 95% seen only once; the top ten take 0.35% to 0.5%. General study points: Sequencing depth was a factor that was expected to affect clonotype sharing among donors.

This receptor was identified in a man aged 18 to 30 in good health. Some clones in this sample may be carry-over from other donors' samples. The specimen sequenced was naive CD4+ T cells from PBMCs. Subset reported: CD45RA+ positively selected.

CDR3 coding DNA: TGTGCCAGCAGCTTAGATAGGGACAGGTACTATGGCTACACCTTC. Amino acid sequence: CASSLDRDRYYGYTF. The chain is built from TRBV11-2 and TRBJ1-2; 8 bases map to TRBD1. From germline, CDR1 is SGHAT and CDR2 FQNNGV. Losses at the gene ends were 0 bases for V and 3 bases for J; bases not matched to a gene: 3. The CDR3 runs to 15 residues.